This TCR beta chain was sequenced during a study of blood T cell repertoires in COVID-19. Authors' data handling: Amplifying reference gene primers gave estimates of nucleated cell counts. The repertoire was sequenced with immunoSEQ multiplex PCR; TCRdb's copy has only in-frame clones and lacks some. V and J calls plus clone size are reproduced from that table; the DNA served to infer D and trimming. The repertoire has around 70,000 clones, approximately 80% of them found once; the top ten carry roughly 5%. V gave up 1 base and J gave up 5 bases; unmatched junction bases: 7. Germline V gene sequence: CDR1 SGHVS, CDR2 FQNEAQ. CDR3 length: 15 amino acids.

Sequenced input: peripheral blood. The chain recombines TRBV7-8 with TRBJ1-1, with 7 bases matching TRBD1. The receptor comes from a woman older than 75 with active or convalescent COVID-19. The CDR3 sequence: CASSLGLRGETEAFF. The CDR3 region has the DNA TGTGCCAGCAGCTTAGGACTCAGGGGGGAGACTGAAGCTTTCTTT. Filled out from reference TRBV7-8 and TRBJ1-1, the complete variable domain reads GAGVSQSPRYKVAKRGQDVALRCDPISGHVSLFWYQQALGQGPEFLTYFQNEAQLDKSGLPSDRFFAERPEGSVSTLKIQRTQQEDSAVYLCASSLGLRGETEAFFGQGTRLTVV.